This T cell receptor beta chain came from a study of T cells in Graves' hyperthyroidism and ophthalmopathy. Across the whole study: Once the initial diagnosis was made, peripheral blood was obtained before any treatment.

This CDR3 has 13 amino acids. Germline CDR1 and CDR2: LGHNA and YSLEER. With 6 bases removed from V and 1 base from J, the gap between germline ends came to 10 bases. This clonotype occurred many times. What it recognizes is unknown. Exclusion of patients followed from uncontrolled infection, other autoimmune disease, pregnancy or lactation. Diagnoses were made from clinical symptoms, serum measures (thyroxine and TRAb), thyroid ultrasound and orbital computed tomography. Amplified TCR beta CDR3 regions came from RNA transcripts. During a first-round RT-PCR of the TCR CDR3, the HTBI primer set was used. TCRdb redid the calling of the multiplex PCR reads with MiXCR, one entry per CDR3 protein. This sample carries around 350,000 distinct CDR3 sequences, over 10% of them seen once, and the ten largest clones take around 9.2%. The study, taken as a whole, reports: Researchers found most expanded thyroid clonotypes above 0.001 in blood as well.

J is TRBJ2-7 and V is TRBV4-3; D gene unclear. Sequenced input: blood. The receptor was derived from a woman aged 18-29 years with Graves' hyperthyroidism. The CDR3 loop is CASSLAQSYEQYF. The CDR3 DNA follows: TGCGCCAGCAGTCTGGCCCAATCCTACGAGCAGTACTTC.